One sample yielded the 24 T cell receptor beta chains listed below, sequenced in a study of beta chain features in type 1 diabetes. Isolated RNA was reverse transcribed in full, so expressed TCRB transcripts were sequenced. This table comes from immunoSEQ multiplex PCR, and its TCRdb copy is limited to in-frame clones, with some not included. The sample contains about 60,000 clones, around three fifths of which appear only once. What was sequenced was Tregs from blood. Receptors originate from a woman under 30 in good health.

The chain has TRBV7-6 and TRBJ2-1; 7 bases map to TRBD2. CDR1 SGHVS and CDR2 FNYEAQ come from the germline V gene. This CDR3 comprises 14 residues. V lost 2 bases and J lost 4; bases outside the gene matches: 2. The CDR3 nucleotides read TGTGCCAGCAGCTTAAGAGCGGGATACAATGAGCAGTTCTTC. Its translation is CASSLRAGYNEQFF.

V usage is TRBV27 and J usage is TRBJ1-5; D is unresolved. The CDR3 is made up of 14 amino acids. Between the trimmed V and J ends, which lost 2 bases and 1 base, there was a span of 6 bases. Germline CDR1 reads MNHEY; CDR2 reads SMNVEV (reference sequence). The DNA for the CDR3 is TGTGCCAGCAGTTTAACGGGGAGCAATCAGCCCCAGCATTTT. Encoded protein: CASSLTGSNQPQHF.

The rearrangement uses TRBV29-1 and TRBJ2-7, with 7 bases identical to TRBD1. J lost 6 bases, V lost 7 bases, and 3 bases had no gene match. This CDR3 is built from 10 residues. CDR1 is SQVTM, CDR2 ANQGSEA, per germline. The DNA of the CDR3 is TGCAGCGCCACAGGGGTCGAGCAGTACTTC. It specifies CSATGVEQYF.

The rearrangement uses TRBV5-1 and TRBJ2-3; 12 bases are shared with TRBD2. The V gene's germline CDR1 is SGHRS and CDR2 YFSETQ. This CDR3 comprises 14 residues. The V segment lost 0 bases and the J segment 14 bases; nucleotides outside the gene matches: 7. The CDR3: CASSLGPSGGAAYF. CDR3 nucleotide sequence: TGCGCCAGCAGCTTGGGGCCTAGCGGGGGGGCCGCGTATTTT.

The V and J genes are TRBV5-1 and TRBJ2-7, with D tentatively TRBD1 (5 bases). Deletions cut 1 base from V and 1 base from J, with 6 bases between. The CDR3 totals 13 residues. Germline-derived CDR1 and CDR2 are SGHRS and YFSETQ. The CDR3 spells CASSLQGSYEQYF. The CDR3 DNA is TGCGCCAGCAGCTTGCAGGGATCCTACGAGCAGTACTTC.

This sequence joins TRBV13 and TRBJ2-7, with 12 nucleotides matching TRBD2. Germline V lookup: CDR1 PRHDT, CDR2 FYEKMQ (reference sequence). This CDR3 comprises 15 residues. V lost 5 bases, J lost 8 bases, and 10 bases stayed unmatched. The CDR3: CASSTRLAGVVKQYF. The DNA for the CDR3 is TGTGCCAGCAGCACTAGACTAGCGGGAGTAGTGAAGCAGTACTTC.

This sequence joins TRBV7-9 and TRBJ2-6; 15 bases align to TRBD2. CDR3 length: 18 residues. Trimming cost V 5 bases and J 4 bases; bases outside gene matches: 6. Per the germline V gene, CDR1 is SEHNR and CDR2 is FQNEAQ (reference sequence). This CDR3 is CASSPGTSGRIGANVLTF. Here the CDR3 DNA reads TGTGCCAGCAGCCCGGGGACTAGCGGGAGGATAGGGGCCAACGTCCTGACTTTC.

The chain links TRBV5-1 to TRBJ2-1; 9 bases are shared with TRBD1. V gave up 4 bases and J gave up 2 bases; unmatched junction bases: 7. The CDR3 totals 16 residues. Germline V CDR1 and CDR2: SGHRS, YFSETQ. The CDR3: CASSPGTGPPYNEQFF. The DNA for the CDR3 is TGCGCCAGCAGCCCCGGGACAGGGCCCCCCTACAATGAGCAGTTCTTC.

The rearrangement links TRBV14 to TRBJ2-2; 8 bases line up with TRBD2. V gave up 2 bases and J gave up 4 bases; unmatched junction bases: 3. This CDR3 has 15 amino acids. CDR1 and CDR2 from the germline V gene are SGHDN and FVKESK. For the CDR3, the DNA is TGTGCCAGCAGCCAAAATCTAGCGGGCACCGGGGAGCTGTTTTTT. Translation gives CASSQNLAGTGELFF.

This chain connects TRBV13 to TRBJ2-1; 9 nucleotides agree with TRBD2. There are 16 residues in the CDR3. V was pared by 4 bases and J by 6 bases, with 10 bases of the junction left unmatched. The germline CDR1 and CDR2 sequences are PRHDT and FYEKMQ (reference sequence). DNA for the CDR3: TGTGCCAGCAGCTCCGAAGCGGCGGGGGGGTTCAATGAGCAGTTCTTC. It encodes CASSSEAAGGFNEQFF.

This clone turned up a few times. The J gene is TRBJ2-1, the V gene TRBV14, with D possibly being TRBD2 (5 bases). V dropped 4 bases and J dropped 2 bases, with 6 bases sitting between them. Per germline, CDR1 SGHDN and CDR2 FVKESK. The CDR3 covers 13 residues. CDR3 in DNA: TGTGCCAGCAGCCCCGGGACCTACAATGAGCAGTTCTTC. Translating it yields CASSPGTYNEQFF. Full variable domain (missing parts from reference TRBV14 and TRBJ2-1): EAGVTQFPSHSVIEKGQTVTLRCDPISGHDNLYWYRRVMGKEIKFLLHFVKESKQDESGMPNNRFLAERTGGTYSTLKVQPAELEDSGVYFCASSPGTYNEQFFGPGTRLTVL.

The V and J genes are TRBV4-2 and TRBJ1-1, with D maybe TRBD1 (5 bases). CDR1 and CDR2 (germline): LGHNA, YNFKEQ. V was shortened by 1 base and J by 4 bases, with 10 bases between the two germline ends. The CDR3 has 14 amino acids. In nucleotides, the CDR3 is TGTGCCAGCAGCCAAGCCCGGGGGAGCACTGAAGCTTTCTTT. Its translation is CASSQARGSTEAFF.

The rearrangement joins TRBV7-9 to TRBJ1-1, with D possibly matching TRBD1 (5 bases). The CDR3 has 14 amino acids. V shed 5 bases and J shed 1 base, with 11 bases lying between them. Germline CDR1 reads SEHNR; CDR2 reads FQNEAQ (reference sequence). The CDR3 is CASSELQGNTEAFF. CDR3 bases: TGTGCCAGCAGCGAACTGCAGGGGAACACTGAAGCTTTCTTT.

This chain links TRBV30 with TRBJ2-2; 9 bases line up with TRBD1. The CDR3 loop spans 14 amino acids. Germline CDR1 and CDR2: GTSNPN and SVGIG (reference sequence). V lost 5 bases to trimming and J lost 5 bases; unmatched junction nucleotides: 6. The CDR3 loop is CAWWDRVATGELFF. CDR3 in DNA: TGTGCCTGGTGGGACAGGGTGGCAACCGGGGAGCTGTTTTTT.

This clone was counted only a few times. This sequence joins TRBV29-1 and TRBJ2-4; D is perhaps TRBD2 (5 bases). The CDR3 is 14 amino acids. V gave up 5 bases and J gave up 0 bases, with 11 bases separating them. Looked up from germline, CDR1 is SQVTM and CDR2 is ANQGSEA. Written as DNA, the CDR3 is TGCAGCGTTTGGGCCCGGGGAGCCAAAAACATTCAGTACTTC. As protein: CSVWARGAKNIQYF. Together with reference TRBV29-1 and TRBJ2-4, the CDR3 gives the full variable domain: SAVISQKPSRDICQRGTSLTIQCQVDSQVTMMFWYRQQPGQSLTLIATANQGSEATYESGFVIDKFPISRPNLTFSTLTVSNMSPEDSSIYLCSVWARGAKNIQYFGAGTRLSVL.

This clone was observed a handful of times. The CDR3 region is CASSPGTGLGETQYF. CDR3 sequence (DNA): TGTGCCAGCTCACCAGGGACAGGGCTAGGAGAGACCCAGTACTTC. The rearrangement links TRBV18 to TRBJ2-5, with TRBD1 identical over 9 bases. CDR1 and CDR2 (germline): KGHSH, LQKENI. The ends lost 2 bases at V and 4 bases at J; junction bases unmatched: 5. This CDR3 has 15 residues.

The V and J genes are TRBV21-1 and TRBJ2-1; whether TRBD1, the table's D call, matches the DNA was not checked. TRBV21-1 is described as a pseudogene. The CDR3 consists of 15 residues. CDR3 residues: CASTHGTGKRGEQFF. CDR3 DNA sequence: TGTGCCAGCACCCACGGGACAGGGAAGCGGGGTGAGCAGTTCTTC.

This clone showed up just a few times. The chain uses TRBV5-1 and TRBJ2-7; 8 nucleotides match TRBD1. CDR1 is SGHRS and CDR2 is YFSETQ in the germline V gene. This CDR3 has 16 residues. V trimming: 4 bases; J trimming: 2 bases; junction bases outside the gene matches: 11. The CDR3 DNA reads TGCGCCAGCAGCCCAACGACCGGGACAGGCACCTACGAGCAGTACTTC. Translating gives CASSPTTGTGTYEQYF. The full variable domain, with the rest looked up from reference TRBV5-1 and TRBJ2-7, is KAGVTQTPRYLIKTRGQQVTLSCSPISGHRSVSWYQQTPGQGLQFLFEYFSETQRNKGNFPGRFSGRQFSNSRSEMNVSTLELGDSALYLCASSPTTGTGTYEQYFGPGTRLTVT.

The chain is built from TRBV5-6 and TRBJ1-2; no reliable D call. This CDR3 has 14 residues. Germline loops: CDR1 SGHDT, CDR2 YYEEEE. The V end lost 0 bases, the J end lost 8 bases, and 14 bases lay between the germline ends. CDR3 nucleotides: TGTGCCAGCAGCTTGGCTCTGAGCCCCTCAGGCTACACCTTC. Residues: CASSLALSPSGYTF.

The V call is TRBV29-1, the J call TRBJ2-7; TRBD2 matches 8 bases. The CDR3 sequence is 13 residues long. From germline, CDR1 is SQVTM and CDR2 ANQGSEA. The CDR3 coding sequence is TGCAGTGTAAGCGGGAGCAATCCTTACGAGCAGTACTTC. This sequence encodes CSVSGSNPYEQYF.

CDR3 DNA sequence: TGTGCCAGCAGCTCAAGCAGGGAAGCTGAAGCTTTCTTT. It translates to CASSSSREAEAFF. This chain uses TRBV5-4 with TRBJ1-1; D possibly corresponds to TRBD1 (5 bases). Trimming stripped 3 bases from V and 6 bases from J, with 12 bases between. The V gene's germline CDR1 is SGHNT and CDR2 YYREEE (reference sequence). The CDR3 runs to 13 residues.

The chain recombines TRBV5-1 with TRBJ1-2; 10 bases agree with TRBD1. Per germline, CDR1 SGHRS and CDR2 YFSETQ. J gave up 4 bases and V 2 bases, and 11 bases lay outside the gene matches. This CDR3 comprises 17 residues. CDR3 nucleotide sequence: TGCGCCAGCAGCTTCGTAGGGACAGGGGCGCTTCTCTATGGCTACACCTTC. Protein product: CASSFVGTGALLYGYTF.

This chain connects TRBV18 to TRBJ2-7; D gene uncertain. The CDR3 has 13 residues. The V gene lost 6 bases and the J gene lost 1 base, with 10 bases spanning the gap. Germline V gene lookup returns CDR1 KGHSH and CDR2 LQKENI. The CDR3 DNA reads TGTGCCAGCTCTCTGACACTTTCCTACGAGCAGTACTTC. It translates to CASSLTLSYEQYF.

In its sample, this clone was seen a few times. V gene TRBV6-5 combines with J gene TRBJ2-1, with 14 bases fitting TRBD2. V lost 4 bases to trimming and J lost 8 bases; unmatched junction nucleotides: 4. Germline V gene data show CDR1 as MNHEY and CDR2 as SVGAGI. This CDR3 is built from 15 residues. CDR3 sequence (DNA): TGTGCCAGCAGTTCGGGACTAGCGGGAGTGCATGAGCAGTTCTTC. Protein: CASSSGLAGVHEQFF.